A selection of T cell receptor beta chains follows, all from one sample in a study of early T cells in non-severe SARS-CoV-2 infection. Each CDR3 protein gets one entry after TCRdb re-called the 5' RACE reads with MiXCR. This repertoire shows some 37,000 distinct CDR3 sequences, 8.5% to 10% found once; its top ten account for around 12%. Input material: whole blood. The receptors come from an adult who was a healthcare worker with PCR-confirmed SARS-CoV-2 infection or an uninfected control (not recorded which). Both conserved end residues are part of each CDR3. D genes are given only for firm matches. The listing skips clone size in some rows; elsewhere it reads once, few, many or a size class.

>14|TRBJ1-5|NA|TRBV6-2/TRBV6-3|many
TGTGCCAGCAGTTACGTTCTAAGCGGGCAGCCCCAGCATTTT
CASSYVLSGQPQHF
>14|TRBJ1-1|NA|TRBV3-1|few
TGTGCCAGCAGCCAAATGTGGGGAAACACTGAAGCTTTCTTT
CASSQMWGNTEAFF
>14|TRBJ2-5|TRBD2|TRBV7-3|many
TGTGCCAGCAGCTCAGGAGCGGGGGCGCAGACCCAGTACTTC
CASSSGAGAQTQYF
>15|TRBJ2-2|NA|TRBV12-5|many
TGTGCTAGTGGTCTCTCCAGAGGTAACACCGGGGAGCTGTTTTTT
CASGLSRGNTGELFF
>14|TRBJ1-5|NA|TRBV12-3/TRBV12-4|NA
TGTGCCAGCAGTTCGGCGGGGCCTTGGCAGCCCCAGCATTTT
CASSSAGPWQPQHF
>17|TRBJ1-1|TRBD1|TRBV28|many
TGTGCCAGCAGTTTGGAACCGCGGACAGGGATGAACACTGAAGCTTTCTTT
CASSLEPRTGMNTEAFF
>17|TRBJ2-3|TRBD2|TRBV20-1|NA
TGCAGTGCTAGAGAGTACACTAGCGGGGGGCCCACAGATACGCAGTATTTT
CSAREYTSGGPTDTQYF
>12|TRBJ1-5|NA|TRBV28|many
TGTGCCAGCAGTCCCCTGTCTCAGCCCCAGCATTTT
CASSPLSQPQHF
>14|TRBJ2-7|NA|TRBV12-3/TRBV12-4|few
TGTGCCAGCAGCAGGGGGAGGGACCTCTACGAGCAGTACTTC
CASSRGRDLYEQYF
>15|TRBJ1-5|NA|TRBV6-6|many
TGTGCCAGCAGTTACTCCGGACAGTTTGATCAGCCCCAGCATTTT
CASSYSGQFDQPQHF
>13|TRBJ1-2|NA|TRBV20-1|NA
TGCAGTGCCACTCCCCAGAGTAGCTATGGCTACACCTTC
CSATPQSSYGYTF
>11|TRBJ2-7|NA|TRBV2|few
TGTGCCAGCAGTTGGTTAGGCGAGCAGTACTTC
CASSWLGEQYF
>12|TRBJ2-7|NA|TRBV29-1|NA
TGCAGCGTTGAAGGCGGGACGGGGGAGCAGTACTTC
CSVEGGTGEQYF
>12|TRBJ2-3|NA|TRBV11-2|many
TGTGCCAGCAGCTTTAGCACAGATACGCAGTATTTT
CASSFSTDTQYF
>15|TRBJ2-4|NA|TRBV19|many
TGTGCCAGTAGTTGGTACGGGCGGGGCGAAAACATTCAGTACTTC
CASSWYGRGENIQYF
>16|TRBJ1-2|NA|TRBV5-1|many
TGCGCCAGCAGCTTGCATGTCGGCAGTAATAACTATGGCTACACCTTC
CASSLHVGSNNYGYTF
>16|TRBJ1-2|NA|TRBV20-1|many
TGCAGTGCTCCGCCGGGAGGGGGTGAGGCTAACTATGGCTACACCTTC
CSAPPGGGEANYGYTF
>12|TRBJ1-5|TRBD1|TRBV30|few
TGTGCCTGGGACAGGGACGATCAGCCCCAGCATTTT
CAWDRDDQPQHF
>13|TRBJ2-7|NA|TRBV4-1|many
TGCGCCAGCAGCCGGGTTGAGGGAGACGAGCAGTACTTC
CASSRVEGDEQYF
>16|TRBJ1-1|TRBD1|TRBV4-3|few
TGCGCCAGCAGCCAAGACAGGGGACAGATGAACACTGAAGCTTTCTTT
CASSQDRGQMNTEAFF
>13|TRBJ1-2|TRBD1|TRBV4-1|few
TGCGCCAGCAGCTTGGACAGGGCGGATGGCTACACCTTC
CASSLDRADGYTF
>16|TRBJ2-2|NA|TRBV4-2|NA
TGTGCCAGCAGCCAAGTTCGTGGACAAGACACCGGGGAGCTGTTTTTT
CASSQVRGQDTGELFF
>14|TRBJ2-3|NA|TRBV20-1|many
TGCAGTGCCCATACCGGGGTTCACACAGATACGCAGTATTTT
CSAHTGVHTDTQYF
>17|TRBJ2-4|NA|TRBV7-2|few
TGTGCCAGCAGCTTAGCGCAGGGTCAGGGAGCCAAAAACATTCAGTACTTC
CASSLAQGQGAKNIQYF
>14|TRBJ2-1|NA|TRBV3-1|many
TGTGCCAGCAGCCACGGGCTAGAATACAATGAGCAGTTCTTC
CASSHGLEYNEQFF
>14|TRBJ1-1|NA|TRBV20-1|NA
TGCAGTGCTAGAGGCCCGTCGGGGGACACTGAAGCTTTCTTT
CSARGPSGDTEAFF
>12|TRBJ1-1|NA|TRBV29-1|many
TGCAGCGTTGAAGATGAAGGGGAGGTCGCTTTCTTT
CSVEDEGEVAFF
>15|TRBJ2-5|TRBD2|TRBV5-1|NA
TGCGCCAGCAGCTCTAGCGGGGGGGCCGGGGAGACCCAGTACTTC
CASSSSGGAGETQYF
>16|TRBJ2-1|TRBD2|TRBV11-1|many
TGTGCCAGCAGCATGTCGGGACTAGCGGGGTCGGATGAGCAGTTCTTC
CASSMSGLAGSDEQFF
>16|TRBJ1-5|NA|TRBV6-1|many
TGTGCCAGCACCAATATAGGGGCCTATAGCAATCAGCCCCAGCATTTT
CASTNIGAYSNQPQHF
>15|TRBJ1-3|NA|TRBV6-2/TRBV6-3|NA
TGTGCCAGCAAGTATGTGGGAGCGGAAGGAAACACCATATATTTT
CASKYVGAEGNTIYF
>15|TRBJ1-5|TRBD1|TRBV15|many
TGTGCCACCAGCAGAGAAGGGGGCACTGGACAGCCCCAGCATTTT
CATSREGGTGQPQHF
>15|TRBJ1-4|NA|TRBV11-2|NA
TGTGCCAGCAGCTTAGTAACAGTGACTTCAGAAAAACTGTTTTTT
CASSLVTVTSEKLFF
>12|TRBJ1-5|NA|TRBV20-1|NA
TGCAGTGCTAGAGACAGCAATCAGCCCCAGCATTTT
CSARDSNQPQHF
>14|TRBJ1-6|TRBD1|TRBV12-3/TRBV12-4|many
TGTGCCAGCAGTGCGGGACAGGGGTACACACCCCTCCACTTT
CASSAGQGYTPLHF
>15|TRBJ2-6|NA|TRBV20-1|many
TGCAGTGCTAGGGGAGACAACTCTGGGGCCAACGTCCTGACTTTC
CSARGDNSGANVLTF
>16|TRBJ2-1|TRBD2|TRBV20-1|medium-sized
TGCAGTGCTAGAGATCCGGGTCGGGGGGAAAACAATGAGCAGTTCTTC
CSARDPGRGENNEQFF
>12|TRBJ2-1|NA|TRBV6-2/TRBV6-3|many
TGTGCCAGCAGTCAAACTTACAATGAGCAGTTCTTC
CASSQTYNEQFF
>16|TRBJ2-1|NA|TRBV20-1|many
TGCAGTGCTAGAGATCACCTCAGGGAAGCCAACGATGAGCAGTTCTTC
CSARDHLREANDEQFF
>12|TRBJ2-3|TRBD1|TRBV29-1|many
TGCAGCGTATGGACAGGGACCGATACGCAGTATTTT
CSVWTGTDTQYF
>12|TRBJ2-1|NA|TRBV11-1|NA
TGTGCCAGCAGCTTAGATCGCGTCCTGCAGTTCTTC
CASSLDRVLQFF
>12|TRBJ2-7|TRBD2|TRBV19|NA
TGTGCCACGGGGGGGGAGTACTACGAGCAGTACTTC
CATGGEYYEQYF
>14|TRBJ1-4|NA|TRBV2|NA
TGTGCCAGCAGACCCGGGGACCGTAATGAAAAACTGTTTTTT
CASRPGDRNEKLFF
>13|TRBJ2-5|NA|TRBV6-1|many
TGTGCCAGCAGCCGACTAGTGGAAGAGACCCAGTACTTC
CASSRLVEETQYF
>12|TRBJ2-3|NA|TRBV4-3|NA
TGCGCCAGCAGCTCCCATAGAGATACGCAGTATTTT
CASSSHRDTQYF
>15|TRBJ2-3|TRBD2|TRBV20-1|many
TGCAGTGCGGGCCTAGCGGGTTTTAGCACAGATACGCAGTATTTT
CSAGLAGFSTDTQYF
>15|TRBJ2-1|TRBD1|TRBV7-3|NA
TGTGCCAGCAGCTCGCCGGGACAGGCCCACAATGAGCAGTTCTTC
CASSSPGQAHNEQFF
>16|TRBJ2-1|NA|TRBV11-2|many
TGTGCCAGCAGCTTTCATGGTAGGGACGGCTACAATGAGCAGTTCTTC
CASSFHGRDGYNEQFF
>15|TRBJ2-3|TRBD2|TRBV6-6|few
TGTGCCAGCAGTTATAGCGGGGAAAACACAGATACGCAGTATTTT
CASSYSGENTDTQYF
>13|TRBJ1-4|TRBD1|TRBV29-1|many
TGCAGCGTGAGCCGGGACAGGGAAGGAAAACTGTTTTTT
CSVSRDREGKLFF
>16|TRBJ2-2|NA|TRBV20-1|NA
TGCAGTGCTAGAGACCCGAGGGACGTCATCACCGGGGAGCTGTTTTTT
CSARDPRDVITGELFF
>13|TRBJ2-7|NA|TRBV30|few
TGTGCCTGGAGCCGCGGACAGATCTACGAGCAGTACTTC
CAWSRGQIYEQYF
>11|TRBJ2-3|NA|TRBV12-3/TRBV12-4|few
TGTGCCAGCAGTTTTTTAGATACGCAGTATTTT
CASSFLDTQYF
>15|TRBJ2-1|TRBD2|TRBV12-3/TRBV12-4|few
TGTGCCAGCAGTTTAGGGGACGGGGGGGCGGATGAGCAGTTCTTC
CASSLGDGGADEQFF
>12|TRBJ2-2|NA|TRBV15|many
TGTGCCACCAGCAGAGACACCGGGGAGCCCCATTTT
CATSRDTGEPHF
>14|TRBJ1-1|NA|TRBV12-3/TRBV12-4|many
TGTGCCAGCAGTTTATGGGGGCTTGGCACTGAAGCTTTCTTT
CASSLWGLGTEAFF